This T cell receptor (beta chain) was obtained from a study of cytomegalovirus exposure and HLA in healthy donors. About the study: Approximately 190 million T cells yielded 100 million or so unique TCR beta sequences, as an earlier analysis found.

The CDR3 runs to 13 residues. Germline V gene sequence: CDR1 MGHDK, CDR2 SYGVNS. V lost 4 bases to trimming and J lost 7 bases, with 13 bases between them. Sampled while nominally healthy, donors likely had unrecorded immune exposures. 13 Jbeta primers and 60 Vbeta primers were used for the PCR. The repertoire was sequenced with immunoSEQ multiplex PCR; TCRdb's copy has only in-frame clones and lacks some. The table records 62,000 or so clones, approximately 80% of them present only once. The rearrangement uses TRBV25-1 and TRBJ1-2, with D tentatively TRBD1 (5 bases). The sample consisted of PBMCs. This TCR was recovered from a man between 25 and 39 years old in good health and CMV-seronegative. The CDR3 region is CASSGHRIGGYTF. In nucleotides, the CDR3 is TGTGCCAGCAGTGGCCACAGGATAGGTGGCTACACCTTC.